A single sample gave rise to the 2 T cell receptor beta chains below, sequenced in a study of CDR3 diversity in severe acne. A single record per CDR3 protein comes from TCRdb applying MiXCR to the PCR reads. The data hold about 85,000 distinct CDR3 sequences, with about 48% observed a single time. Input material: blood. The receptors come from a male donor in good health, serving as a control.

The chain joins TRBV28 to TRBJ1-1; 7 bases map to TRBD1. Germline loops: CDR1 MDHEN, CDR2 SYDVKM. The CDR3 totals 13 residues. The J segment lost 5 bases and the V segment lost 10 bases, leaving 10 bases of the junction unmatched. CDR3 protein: CAIEGQPKTEAFF. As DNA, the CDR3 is TGTGCCATTGAGGGACAGCCTAAGACTGAAGCTTTCTTT.

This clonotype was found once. The CDR3 DNA reads TGTGCCAGCAGCCAAGATGGACTAGCGGGAGGGTACAATGAGCAGTTCTTC. This gives the protein CASSQDGLAGGYNEQFF. The rearrangement links TRBV4-2 to TRBJ2-1; 15 bases fit TRBD2. The CDR3 extends over 17 amino acids. The J segment lost 4 bases and the V segment lost 0 bases, leaving 1 base of the junction unmatched. Germline V gene sequence: CDR1 LGHNA, CDR2 YNFKEQ.